Listed here are 29 T cell receptor beta chains from one sample, sequenced in a study of Graves' ophthalmopathy and Graves' hyperthyroidism (dated by TCRdb to the late 2010s). Sequencing was performed on an Illumina HiSeq 2000. TCR beta CDR3 regions were amplified from RNA transcripts for repertoire sequencing. The first round of RT-PCR was done with HTBI primers and the Qiagen OneStep RT-PCR kit, and was followed by a second round of multiplex PCR, then size selection and purification. The raw public reads went through TCRdb reprocessing: fastp at Q25, MiXCR clone calling, in-frame beta chains kept. Entries that share a CDR3 protein sequence are merged under the most common genes and DNA. The sample records about 740,000 distinct CDR3 sequences, roughly two fifths of which are singletons. The ten top clones hold 44% of the sample. The sequenced sample was peripheral blood. The receptors were sampled from an adult man with Graves' ophthalmopathy.

This chain links TRBV7-8 with TRBJ2-5; D uncertain. The germline gives CDR1 SGHVS, CDR2 FQNEAQ. V was pared by 5 bases and J by 7 bases, with 14 bases between. This CDR3 comprises 13 residues. The CDR3 reads CASSPQALWTQYF. In nucleotides, the CDR3 is TGTGCCAGCAGCCCCCAGGCCCTCTGGACCCAGTACTTC. The full variable domain, in which reference TRBV7-8 and TRBJ2-5 provide the parts outside the CDR3, is GAGVSQSPRYKVAKRGQDVALRCDPISGHVSLFWYQQALGQGPEFLTYFQNEAQLDKSGLPSDRFFAERPEGSVSTLKIQRTQQEDSAVYLCASSPQALWTQYFGPGTRLLVL.

This clonotype has just one count. The chain recombines TRBV10-3 with TRBJ1-6, with 9 bases matching TRBD1. Germline CDR1 is ENHRY and CDR2 is SYGVKD. The CDR3 covers 15 residues. With 1 base clipped from V and 9 bases from J, the junction kept 4 bases outside the gene matches. The CDR3 sequence is CAISELDRGISPLHF. CDR3 coding DNA: TGTGCCATCAGTGAGTTGGACAGGGGAATTTCACCCCTCCACTTT.

This clonotype has just one count. The chain employs TRBV29-1 and TRBJ2-5; 9 bases match TRBD1. The CDR3 totals 11 residues. V gave up 8 bases and J gave up 5 bases; unmatched junction bases: 3. Germline assignment: CDR1 SQVTM and CDR2 ANQGSEA. Written as DNA, the CDR3 is TGCAGCCGGGACAGGGCGGAGACCCAGTACTTC. This codes for CSRDRAETQYF.

This clonotype is a singleton in its sample. The J gene is TRBJ2-7, the V gene TRBV7-9, with D perhaps assigned TRBD1 or TRBD2 (5 bases each). This CDR3 region has 13 residues. Germline V lookup: CDR1 SEHNR, CDR2 FQNEAQ (reference sequence). With 10 bases removed from V and 3 bases from J, the gap between germline ends came to 16 bases. The CDR3 nucleotides are TGTGCCACCTCGTATGGGACCCTCTACGAGCAGTACTTC. Protein product: CATSYGTLYEQYF.

A single count supports this clonotype. The conserved closing phenylalanine or tryptophan is absent in this CDR3, likely reflecting a read error. The DNA is left out, because the CDR3 cannot be placed on it with certainty; the CDR3 is given as TCRdb lists it. The chain has TRBV15 and TRBJ1-2; TRBD1, the table's D call, was not compared with the DNA. CDR1 is LNHNV, CDR2 YYDKDF, per germline (reference sequence). The CDR3 comprises 8 residues, both ends counted. The CDR3 here is CATSATGT.

This clonotype was seen ten or more times. The rearrangement links TRBV7-6 to TRBJ2-7; 8 positions agree with TRBD1. The germline gives CDR1 SGHVS, CDR2 FNYEAQ. This CDR3 is 13 amino acids long. The V and J ends lost 3 bases and 6 bases, in that order; junction bases with no gene match: 4. For the CDR3, the DNA is TGTGCCAGCAGCTTGGACAGGGCGCCCGAGCAGTACTTC. Protein product: CASSLDRAPEQYF. The complete variable domain, with remaining parts taken from reference TRBV7-6 and TRBJ2-7, reads GAGVSQSPRYKVTKRGQDVALRCDPISGHVSLYWYRQALGQGPEFLTYFNYEAQQDKSGLPNDRFSAERPEGSISTLTIQRTEQRDSAMYRCASSLDRAPEQYFGPGTRLTVT.

Remarks on this clonotype: This sequence may be a read error, since a much larger clone differs from it by one base. This chain links TRBV7-9 with TRBJ2-5; possibly TRBD1 for D (5 bases). This CDR3 spans 16 amino acids. Germline loops: CDR1 SEHNR, CDR2 FQNEAQ (reference sequence). V lost 5 bases, J lost 5 bases, and 21 bases lay in between. Written as DNA, the CDR3 is TGTGCCAGCAGCGAAATCACTCCGACAGAGCAGGAGACCCAGTACTTC. This translates into CASSEITPTEQETQYF.

Worth noting for this clonotype: Without the conserved terminal phenylalanine or tryptophan, this CDR3 likely stems from a read error. Because the CDR3's place on the DNA is in doubt, the DNA is left out and the CDR3 is given as listed by TCRdb. The CDR3 is CASSLGGQGY. The rearrangement links TRBV7-9 to TRBJ2-5; no check of the table's D call, TRBD1, against the DNA was made. The germline V gene encodes CDR1 SEHNR and CDR2 FQNEAQ (reference sequence). The CDR3 spans 10 amino acids, including both terminal residues.

Remarks on this clonotype: Likely a read error: the CDR3 ends without its conserved phenylalanine or tryptophan. Because the CDR3's place on the DNA is in doubt, the DNA is left out and the CDR3 is given as listed by TCRdb. V is TRBV19 and J is TRBJ2-7; the table's D call of TRBD1 was not tested on the DNA. From germline, CDR1 is LNHDA and CDR2 SQIVND (reference sequence). The CDR3 contains 8 residues when both ends are counted. The CDR3 here is CASKKGRT.

This chain connects TRBV24-1 to TRBJ1-5; 9 nucleotides align to TRBD1. CDR1 is KGHDR, CDR2 SFDVKD, per germline. V lost 11 bases and J lost 0; bases outside the gene matches: 7. The CDR3 length is 15 residues. CDR3: CASWGTGLSNQPQHF. In DNA form, the CDR3 reads TGTGCCAGTTGGGGGACAGGGCTTAGCAATCAGCCCCAGCATTTT.

This clonotype was picked up one time. The chain carries TRBV29-1 and TRBJ1-2; weak D call: TRBD1 (5 bases). The ends were cut back, 4 bases at V and 4 bases at J, with 13 bases in the middle. The germline CDR1 and CDR2 sequences are SQVTM and ANQGSEA. This CDR3 contains 13 residues. CDR3: CSVGTPGSYGYTF. Here the CDR3 DNA reads TGCAGCGTTGGGACACCGGGGAGCTATGGCTACACCTTC.

This clonotype was detected many times. The rearrangement joins TRBV10-3 to TRBJ2-7; 8 nucleotides match TRBD2. The V gene's germline CDR1 is ENHRY and CDR2 SYGVKD. V gave up 9 bases and J gave up 2 bases; unmatched junction bases: 9. The CDR3 spans 14 residues. The CDR3 DNA reads TGTGCCATAAGACCGGGAGGGGGAGCCTACGAGCAGTACTTC. It yields the protein CAIRPGGGAYEQYF.

In this sample, this clonotype turned up many times. This chain links TRBV7-9 with TRBJ2-7, with 11 positions matching TRBD1. The V gene end was trimmed by 3 bases and the J gene end by 6 bases; junction bases not matched to a gene: 1. CDR1 SEHNR and CDR2 FQNEAQ come from the germline V gene (reference sequence). The CDR3 is made up of 13 amino acids. For the CDR3, the DNA is TGTGCCAGCAGCTTGGGGACAGGGGGCGAGCAGTACTTC. Translated: CASSLGTGGEQYF.

This clonotype was detected only a few times. This sequence joins TRBV20-1 and TRBJ1-1; D unresolved. V lost 3 bases, J lost 0 bases, and 11 bases lay in between. Looked up from germline, CDR1 is DFQATT and CDR2 is SNEGSKA (reference sequence). The CDR3 is made up of 14 amino acids. The CDR3 here is CSASGRSLNTEAFF. For the CDR3, the DNA is TGCAGTGCTAGTGGTCGAAGCTTGAACACTGAAGCTTTCTTT.

Only one count was recorded for this clonotype. V gene TRBV29-1 combines with J gene TRBJ1-2, with D perhaps matching TRBD1 (5 bases). The germline V and J ends were trimmed by 7 bases and 2 bases, with 5 bases remaining between them. This CDR3 has 10 residues. Germline loops: CDR1 SQVTM, CDR2 ANQGSEA. The CDR3 sequence: CSGTNYGYTF. The CDR3 region has the DNA TGCAGCGGGACAAACTATGGCTACACCTTC. The full variable domain, with the rest looked up from reference TRBV29-1 and TRBJ1-2, is SAVISQKPSRDICQRGTSLTIQCQVDSQVTMMFWYRQQPGQSLTLIATANQGSEATYESGFVIDKFPISRPNLTFSTLTVSNMSPEDSSIYLCSGTNYGYTFGSGTRLTVV.

The genes are TRBV19 and TRBJ1-1, with D perhaps matching TRBD1 (6 bases). The V end was cut by 11 bases, the J end by 1 base, with 14 bases between. The CDR3 has 13 residues. Looked up from germline, CDR1 is LNHDA and CDR2 is SQIVND (reference sequence). The CDR3 loop is CAWAGQWNTEAFF. The CDR3 bases are TGTGCCTGGGCTGGACAGTGGAACACTGAAGCTTTCTTT.

This clonotype was recorded a few times. The genes are TRBV2 and TRBJ2-7; D ambiguous. Germline-derived CDR1 and CDR2 are SNHLY and FYNNEI. The CDR3 runs to 13 residues. Trimming shortened V by 6 bases and J by 0 bases, and 9 bases separated the two germline ends. This CDR3 is CASRDGGSYEQYF. The CDR3 region has the DNA TGTGCCAGCAGGGACGGCGGCTCCTACGAGCAGTACTTC.

This clonotype was picked up one time. The chain joins TRBV12-5 to TRBJ2-5, with a weak D call TRBD2 (5 bases). This CDR3 contains 14 residues. Per germline, CDR1 LGHNT and CDR2 FRNRAP. The CDR3 DNA reads TGTGCCAGCAGTTTAAAAGGGCGGGTCGCGACCCAGTACTTC. Translating it yields CASSLKGRVATQYF.

The table lists this clonotype with a few counts. This rearrangement joins TRBV2 to TRBJ1-5, with a weak D call TRBD1 (6 bases). CDR3 length: 16 amino acids. V dropped 5 bases and J dropped 0 bases, with 14 bases sitting between them. Germline V gene sequence: CDR1 SNHLY, CDR2 FYNNEI. CDR3 sequence reads: CASSYTQGFSNQPQHF. The CDR3 region has the DNA TGTGCCAGCAGTTACACACAGGGTTTTAGCAATCAGCCCCAGCATTTT.

This clonotype is a singleton in its sample. This may be a read error, as it is one base from a much larger clone. This sequence joins TRBV20-1 and TRBJ1-2; D remains unclear. Germline CDR1 reads DFQATT; CDR2 reads SNEGSKA (reference sequence). The CDR3 runs to 12 residues. The CDR3, as DNA: TGCAGTGCTTCTTCGGGAGGCTATGGCCACACCTTC. It codes for CSASSGGYGHTF.

This clonotype was observed many times. J is TRBJ2-7 and V is TRBV6-5; D tentatively reads TRBD1 or TRBD2 (5 bases each). The CDR3 extends over 14 amino acids. Germline CDR1 is MNHEY and CDR2 is SVGAGI. V lost 6 bases and J 2 bases, leaving 14 bases between the germline ends. In nucleotides, the CDR3 is TGTGCCAGCAGGGCCCCCGGGACGACCTACGAGCAGTACTTC. Its translation is CASRAPGTTYEQYF.

This clonotype was seen at least ten times. The chain employs TRBV7-6 and TRBJ2-5; the D gene is possibly TRBD1 (6 bases). The V gene's germline CDR1 is SGHVS and CDR2 FNYEAQ. CDR3 length equals 13 residues. V lost 4 bases, J lost 6 bases, and 12 bases lay in between. CDR3 residues: CASSSDSPKTQYF. The DNA for the CDR3 is TGTGCCAGCAGCTCGGACAGCCCCAAGACCCAGTACTTC.

V gene TRBV11-1 combines with J gene TRBJ1-1; a possible D gene is TRBD1 (6 bases). With 5 bases removed from V and 1 base from J, the gap between germline ends came to 14 bases. This CDR3 region has 15 residues. Per germline, CDR1 SGHAT and CDR2 FQDESV (reference sequence). CDR3 amino acids: CASSALQGQNTEAFF. The CDR3 DNA is TGTGCCAGCAGCGCTTTACAGGGACAGAACACTGAAGCTTTCTTT.

This clonotype was counted ten times or more. V and J are TRBV7-8 and TRBJ2-5, with D perhaps matching TRBD1 (6 bases). CDR1 is SGHVS and CDR2 is FQNEAQ in the germline V gene. V shed 1 base and J shed 0 bases, with 15 bases lying between them. CDR3 length: 17 residues. The CDR3 is CASSLGTAPDYQETQYF. The CDR3 DNA is TGTGCCAGCAGCTTAGGGACAGCCCCCGATTACCAAGAGACCCAGTACTTC.

The chain carries TRBV25-1 and TRBJ2-2; D gene unclear. Germline CDR1 and CDR2: MGHDK and SYGVNS. The CDR3 sequence is 13 residues long. Between the trimmed V and J ends, which lost 6 bases and 7 bases, there was a span of 12 bases. DNA for the CDR3: TGTGCCAGCAGCCCCGATGCCCGCGGGGAGCTGTTTTTT. Residues: CASSPDARGELFF.

In the case of this clonotype: The junction and the germline gene differ at one end; a read error may be behind it. This rearrangement joins TRBV7-9 to TRBJ2-5; the D call may be TRBD1 or TRBD2 (6 bases each). Germline assignment: CDR1 SEHNR and CDR2 FQNEAQ (reference sequence). This CDR3 has 13 amino acids. The CDR3 nucleotides are TGCGCCAGCAGCTCTAAGGGGGGCGAGACCCAGTACTTC. Protein sequence: CASSSKGGETQYF.

The rearrangement links TRBV7-9 to TRBJ2-7; D may be TRBD2 (5 bases). Germline-derived CDR1 and CDR2 are SEHNR and FQNEAQ (reference sequence). The CDR3 is 11 residues long. V shed 6 bases and J shed 6 bases, with 9 bases lying between them. The CDR3 DNA follows: TGTGCCAGCAGGATTCGGGGCGAGCAGTACTTC. Translating it yields CASRIRGEQYF.

The chain joins TRBV7-9 to TRBJ1-3, with D possibly being TRBD1 (6 bases). The CDR3 consists of 21 residues. With 3 bases removed from V and 2 bases from J, the gap between germline ends came to 29 bases. The germline V gene encodes CDR1 SEHNR and CDR2 FQNEAQ (reference sequence). The CDR3 sequence is CASSLVGTLHVLSTTGNTIYF. CDR3 bases: TGTGCCAGCAGCTTGGTAGGGACACTTCATGTACTTTCTACTACTGGAAACACCATATATTTT.

V and J are TRBV29-1 and TRBJ2-7, with TRBD1 identical over 7 bases. V was clipped by 1 base and J by 5 bases; unmatched bases: 8. CDR1 SQVTM and CDR2 ANQGSEA come from the germline V gene. The length of the CDR3 is 14 residues. CDR3 amino acids: CSVEVGTEVHEQYF. The CDR3 DNA reads as TGCAGCGTTGAAGTCGGGACAGAGGTCCACGAGCAGTACTTC.